This record concerns one T cell receptor (beta chain) sequence. The antigen is not known. This sample was taken from a study of CD8+CD57+ T cells in acquired aplastic anemia. Overall study context: Mean yield of DNA from sorted CD4+ and CD8+ cells was roughly 3.1 ug.

Template material for TCR beta VDJ and CDR3 profiling consisted of genomic DNA. TCRdb used MiXCR to reprocess the reads, holding one entry per CDR3 protein. The sample yields around 150,000 distinct CDR3 sequences, approximately 40% seen once. This CDR3 contains 16 residues. V trimming: 4 bases; J trimming: 3 bases; junction bases outside the gene matches: 11. Germline V gene lookup returns CDR1 DFQATT and CDR2 SNEGSKA (reference sequence). Study observations and caveats: Levels of CD8+ Simpson's diversity were not significantly distinct in patients versus controls.

The origin of this receptor is a human donor in good health. The chain uses TRBV20-1 and TRBJ2-7, with 11 nucleotides matching TRBD1. The source material was sorted CD4+, CD8+, or CD8+CD57+ T cells (not recorded which) from PBMCs. The CDR3 spells CSATSTPDRGLYEQYF. In nucleotides, the CDR3 is TGCAGTGCTACCTCGACGCCGGACAGGGGGCTCTACGAGCAGTACTTC.